The sequence of this T cell receptor beta chain was determined in a study of blood T cells in healthy people across ages. The CDR3 extends over 15 amino acids. CDR1 and CDR2 from the germline V gene are LGHNA and YNFKEQ. With respect to this clonotype: Its matching antigen is unknown. The junction and the germline gene differ at one end; a read error may be behind it.

Using a J-beta primer mix together with a sample-barcoded 5' primer, a second PCR was run for roughly 6 to 12 cycles. TCRdb ran MiXCR on the 5' RACE reads and lists one entry per CDR3 protein. The sample includes around 710,000 distinct CDR3 sequences, 40% to 45% of them seen just once. The study, taken as a whole, reports: Shifts in expanded clonotypes may have been confounded by donor CMV status, which was unknown. PBMCs that were unsorted prevented a conclusive naive versus antigen-experienced comparison.

The chain combines TRBV4-2 with TRBJ2-1; tentative D call: TRBD2 (5 bases). The receptor was isolated from a woman aged 55-70 years in good health. Input material: blood. CDR3 DNA: TGTGCCGGCAGCCAAGAGCGGAGCTCCTACAATGAGCAGTTCTTC. As protein: CAGSQERSSYNEQFF.